The rows below give T cell receptor beta chains drawn from one sample of a study of glioma-infiltrating T cells. TCRdb independently ran MiXCR on the multiplex PCR reads; one entry per CDR3 protein. The profile shows 400,000 or so distinct CDR3 sequences, about 40% of them singletons. Source material: glioma tissue, nonneoplastic brain tissue, or PBMCs (not recorded which). These receptors came from a human donor with low-grade glioma or glioblastoma, undergoing nonglioma brain surgery, or in good health (not recorded which). CDR3s include the opening cysteine and the closing phenylalanine or tryptophan.

17 | TRBJ1-2 | TRBV4-1 | CASSQEGGGGPLYGYTF
14 | TRBJ2-7 | TRBV11-1 | CASLALGAMYEQYF
8 | TRBJ2-5 | TRBV2 | CASNGDQF
14 | TRBJ2-7 | TRBV20-1 | CSADRLADSYEQYF
15 | TRBJ2-7 | TRBV19 | CASSMTSARSHEQYF
13 | TRBJ2-7 | TRBV5-6 | CASSWDRASEQYF
13 | TRBJ1-3 | TRBV28 | CASSTPDGNTIYF
13 | TRBJ2-1 | TRBV2 | CASSAGQGNEQFF
15 | TRBJ1-5 | TRBV29-1 | CSVGVDRDAIRAQHF
16 | - | TRBV15 | CATSRAPAGGYNEQYF
13 | TRBJ1-6 | TRBV20-1 | CSAEQGSSSPLHF
16 | TRBJ2-7 | TRBV10-3 | CAISESKVRRSYEQYF
13 | TRBJ1-2 | TRBV4-1 | CASSRGRVDGYTF
15 | TRBJ1-2 | TRBV7-2 | CASSVTPGQSYGYTF
15 | TRBJ1-2 | TRBV19 | CASSIGTGTPYGYTF
16 | TRBJ2-2 | TRBV28 | CASSLLDSGSTGELFF
14 | TRBJ2-5 | TRBV6-1 | CASSESGAQETQYF
12 | TRBJ2-5 | TRBV9 | CASRREGGTQYF
13 | TRBJ1-1 | TRBV7-9 | CASSLAQDTEAFF
14 | TRBJ2-1 | TRBV14 | CAGSRLAGGDEQFF
16 | TRBJ1-2 | TRBV12-3/TRBV12-4 | CASSFALRTGIGGYTF
13 | TRBJ1-2 | TRBV19 | CASSNEAYYGYTF
19 | TRBJ1-2 | TRBV7-9 | CASSFLRPSTGGYNYGYTF
15 | TRBJ1-4 | TRBV28 | CASSFFWSTNEKLFF
16 | TRBJ2-7 | TRBV6-2/TRBV6-3 | CASSYDRTSNVHEQYF
16 | TRBJ1-1 | TRBV4-1 | CASSRFPGAGDNEAFF
15 | TRBJ2-7 | TRBV20-1 | CSAPSPRDSDYEQYF
14 | TRBJ2-7 | TRBV6-2/TRBV6-3 | CASSYIAGHYEQYF
14 | TRBJ2-3 | TRBV2 | CASIPGPSTDTQYF
15 | TRBJ1-3 | TRBV7-6 | CASSLEASSGNTIYF
13 | TRBJ2-7 | TRBV28 | CASSFGRAYEKYF
12 | TRBJ2-4 | TRBV20-1 | CSALIPPYIQYF